Included here is one T cell receptor beta chain sequence, with context. Antigen specificity is unknown. The junction departs from the called germline gene at one end, perhaps through a read error. Sample-barcoded 5' priming and a J-beta primer mix drove a second PCR of 7 to 11 cycles. Each cDNA was tagged by a template-switch adaptor containing 12 random nucleotides. TCRdb itself ran the 5' RACE reads through MiXCR, one entry per CDR3 protein. The sample holds 550,000 to 750,000 distinct CDR3 sequences, roughly 20% seen once. This entry is derived from a study of blood T cells in healthy people across ages. Study results and caveats: Using unsorted PBMCs precluded a conclusive naive versus antigen-experienced comparison. It was the long-lived donors that had more naive CD4+ cells and higher diversity than aged donors. In older individuals, TCR beta diversity per million T cells was lower, falling roughly linearly with age.

This CDR3 region has 14 residues. The V gene's germline CDR1 is SNHLY and CDR2 FYNNEI. This sequence was found in an older man in good health. The gene calls are TRBV2 and TRBJ1-5; perhaps TRBD1 as D (6 bases). Material for sequencing was blood. The CDR3 DNA reads TGTGCCAGCAGTGAGGCAGGGGCCTTGCAGCCCCAGCGTTTT. Protein sequence: CASSEAGALQPQRF.